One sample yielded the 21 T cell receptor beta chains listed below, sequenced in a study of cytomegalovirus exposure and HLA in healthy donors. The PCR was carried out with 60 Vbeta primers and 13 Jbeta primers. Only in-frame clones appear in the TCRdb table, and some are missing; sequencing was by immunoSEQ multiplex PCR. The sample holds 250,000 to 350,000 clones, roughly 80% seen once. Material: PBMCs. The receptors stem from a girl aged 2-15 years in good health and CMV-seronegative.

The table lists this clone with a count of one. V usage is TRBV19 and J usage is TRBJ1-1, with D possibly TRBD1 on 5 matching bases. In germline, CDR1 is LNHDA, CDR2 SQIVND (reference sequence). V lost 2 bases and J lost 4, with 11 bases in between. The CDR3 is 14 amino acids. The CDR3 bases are TGTGCCAGTAGTATAACGGCAGGGATCACTGAAGCTTTCTTT. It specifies CASSITAGITEAFF.

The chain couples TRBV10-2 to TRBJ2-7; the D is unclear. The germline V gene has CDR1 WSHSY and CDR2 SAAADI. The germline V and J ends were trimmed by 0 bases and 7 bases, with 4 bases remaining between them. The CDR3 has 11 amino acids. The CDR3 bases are TGCGCCAGCAGTGAGTCGCGAGAGCAGTACTTC. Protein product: CASSESREQYF.

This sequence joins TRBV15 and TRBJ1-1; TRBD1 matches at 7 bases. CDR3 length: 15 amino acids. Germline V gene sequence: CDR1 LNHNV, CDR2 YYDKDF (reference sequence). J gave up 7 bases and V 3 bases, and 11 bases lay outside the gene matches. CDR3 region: CATSRTGPTSREAFF. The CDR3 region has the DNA TGTGCCACCAGCAGGACAGGGCCTACCTCCCGTGAAGCTTTCTTT.

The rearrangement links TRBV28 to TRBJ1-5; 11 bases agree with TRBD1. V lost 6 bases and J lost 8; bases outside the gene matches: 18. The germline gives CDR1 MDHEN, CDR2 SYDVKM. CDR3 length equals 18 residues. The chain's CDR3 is CASRTFRDRGGLMKPQHF. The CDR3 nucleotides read TGTGCCAGCAGGACGTTCCGGGACAGGGGGGGCTTGATGAAGCCCCAGCATTTT. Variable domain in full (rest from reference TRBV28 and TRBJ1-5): DVKVTQSSRYLVKRTGEKVFLECVQDMDHENMFWYRQDPGLGLRLIYFSYDVKMKEKGDIPEGYSVSREKKERFSLILESASTNQTSMYLCASRTFRDRGGLMKPQHFGDGTRLSIL.

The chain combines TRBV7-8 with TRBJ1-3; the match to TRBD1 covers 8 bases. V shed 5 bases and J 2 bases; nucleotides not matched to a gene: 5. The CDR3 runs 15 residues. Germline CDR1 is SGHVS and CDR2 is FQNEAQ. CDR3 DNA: TGTGCCAGCAGCAGCCGCAGGGGGCCTGGAAACACCATATATTTT. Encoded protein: CASSSRRGPGNTIYF. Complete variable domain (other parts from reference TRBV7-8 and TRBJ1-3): GAGVSQSPRYKVAKRGQDVALRCDPISGHVSLFWYQQALGQGPEFLTYFQNEAQLDKSGLPSDRFFAERPEGSVSTLKIQRTQQEDSAVYLCASSSRRGPGNTIYFGEGSWLTVV.

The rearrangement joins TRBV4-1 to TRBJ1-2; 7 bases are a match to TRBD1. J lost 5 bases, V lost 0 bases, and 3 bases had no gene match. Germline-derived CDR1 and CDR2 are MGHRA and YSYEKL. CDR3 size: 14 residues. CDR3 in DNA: TGCGCCAGCAGCCAAGATCAGGGGGGATATGGCTACACCTTC. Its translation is CASSQDQGGYGYTF.

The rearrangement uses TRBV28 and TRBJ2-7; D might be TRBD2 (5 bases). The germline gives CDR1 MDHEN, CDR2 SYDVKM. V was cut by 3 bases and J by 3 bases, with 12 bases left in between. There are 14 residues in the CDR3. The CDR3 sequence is CASSFELVGYEQYF. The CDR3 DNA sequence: TGTGCCAGCAGTTTTGAACTAGTAGGCTACGAGCAGTACTTC.

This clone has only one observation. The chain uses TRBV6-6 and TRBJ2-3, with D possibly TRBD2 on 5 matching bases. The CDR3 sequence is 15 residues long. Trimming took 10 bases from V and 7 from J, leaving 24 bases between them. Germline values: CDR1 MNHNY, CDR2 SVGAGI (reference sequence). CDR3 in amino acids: CAILGGPDKVYTQYF. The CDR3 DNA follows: TGTGCCATCCTCGGCGGGCCCGATAAGGTATATACGCAGTATTTT.

Written as DNA, the CDR3 is TGTGCCAGCCTCAGCGGGAGTGGTAGCGGTGATGAGCAGTTCTTC. This gives the protein CASLSGSGSGDEQFF. The chain combines TRBV4-2 with TRBJ2-1; 8 bases match TRBD2. V lost 8 bases, J lost 8 bases, and 14 bases stayed unmatched. Germline V lookup: CDR1 LGHNA, CDR2 YNFKEQ. This CDR3 comprises 15 residues.

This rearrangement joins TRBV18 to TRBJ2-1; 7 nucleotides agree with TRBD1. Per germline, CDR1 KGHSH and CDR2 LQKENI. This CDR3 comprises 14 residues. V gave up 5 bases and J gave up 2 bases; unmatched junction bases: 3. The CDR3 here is CASSAGTAYNEQFF. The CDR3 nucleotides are TGTGCCAGCTCAGCCGGGACAGCCTACAATGAGCAGTTCTTC.

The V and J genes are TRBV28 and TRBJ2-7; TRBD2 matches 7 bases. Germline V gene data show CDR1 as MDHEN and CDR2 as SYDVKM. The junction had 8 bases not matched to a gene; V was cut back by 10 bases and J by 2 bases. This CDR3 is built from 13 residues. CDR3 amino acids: CAIRGREAYEQYF. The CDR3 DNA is TGTGCCATCAGAGGACGGGAGGCCTACGAGCAGTACTTC.

The DNA for the CDR3 is TGTGCCAGCGTGCCGCACTTCCAAGAGACCCAGTACTTC. It specifies CASVPHFQETQYF. The chain uses TRBV7-9 and TRBJ2-5; D unresolved. This CDR3 comprises 13 residues. The germline V gene has CDR1 SEHNR and CDR2 FQNEAQ (reference sequence). The V and J ends lost 8 bases and 1 base respectively, with 11 bases between them.

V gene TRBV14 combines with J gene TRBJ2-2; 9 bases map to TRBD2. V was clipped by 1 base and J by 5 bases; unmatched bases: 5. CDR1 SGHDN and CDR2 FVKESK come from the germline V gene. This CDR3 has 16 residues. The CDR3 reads CASSQVSGRPTGELFF. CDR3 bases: TGTGCCAGCAGCCAAGTCAGCGGGAGGCCAACCGGGGAGCTGTTTTTT.

This CDR3 reads CASSGGAGATWETQYF. Here the CDR3 DNA reads TGTGCCAGCAGTGGTGGAGCGGGAGCAACTTGGGAGACCCAGTACTTC. The rearrangement joins TRBV6-1 to TRBJ2-5; 8 bases match TRBD2. This CDR3 has 16 amino acids. CDR1 and CDR2 (germline): MNHNS, SASEGT. The trim removed 4 bases at V and 5 bases at J, leaving 12 bases unmatched.

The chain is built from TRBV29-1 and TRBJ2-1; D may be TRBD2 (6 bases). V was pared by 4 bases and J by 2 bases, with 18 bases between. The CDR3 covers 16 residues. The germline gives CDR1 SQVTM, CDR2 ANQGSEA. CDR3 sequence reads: CSVGKAGPAAYNEQFF. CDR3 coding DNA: TGCAGCGTTGGTAAAGCGGGTCCAGCAGCCTACAATGAGCAGTTCTTC.

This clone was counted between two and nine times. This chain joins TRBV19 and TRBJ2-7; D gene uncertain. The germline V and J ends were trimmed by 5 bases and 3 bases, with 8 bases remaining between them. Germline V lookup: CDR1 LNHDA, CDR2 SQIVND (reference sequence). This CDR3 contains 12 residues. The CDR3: CASSFAGYEQYF. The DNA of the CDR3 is TGTGCCAGTAGTTTTGCCGGCTACGAGCAGTACTTC.

For the CDR3, the DNA is TGCAGCGCCCTCGGGTTTAGTTCTGGACAAGAGACCCAGTACTTC. Protein product: CSALGFSSGQETQYF. V is TRBV29-1 and J is TRBJ2-5; D remains ambiguous. CDR1 is SQVTM, CDR2 ANQGSEA, per germline. V lost 7 bases and J lost 2, with 20 bases in between. This CDR3 comprises 15 residues.

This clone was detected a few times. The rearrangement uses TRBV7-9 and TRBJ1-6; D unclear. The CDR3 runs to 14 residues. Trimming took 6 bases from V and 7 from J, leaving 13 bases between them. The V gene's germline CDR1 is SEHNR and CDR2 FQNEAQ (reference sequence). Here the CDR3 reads CASRGPGINSPLHF. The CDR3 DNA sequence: TGTGCCAGCAGAGGGCCGGGAATAAATTCACCCCTCCACTTT.

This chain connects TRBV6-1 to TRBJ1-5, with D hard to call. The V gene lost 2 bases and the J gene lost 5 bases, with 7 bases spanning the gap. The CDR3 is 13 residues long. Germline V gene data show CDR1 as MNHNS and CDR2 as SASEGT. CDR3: CASSEYIYQPQHF. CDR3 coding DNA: TGTGCCAGCAGTGAATACATTTATCAGCCCCAGCATTTT.

The CDR3 nucleotides read TGTGCCAGCTCCTCAATACAGGGGTCCCCAGATACGCAGTATTTT. Amino acids: CASSSIQGSPDTQYF. The genes are TRBV11-2 and TRBJ2-3; 7 bases line up with TRBD1. After removal of 8 bases from V and 4 bases from J, the junction contained 12 bases not matched to a gene. Germline V gene lookup returns CDR1 SGHAT and CDR2 FQNNGV. The CDR3 runs 15 residues. The entire variable domain, with the rest obtained from reference TRBV11-2 and TRBJ2-3, is as follows: EAGVAQSPRYKIIEKRQSVAFWCNPISGHATLYWYQQILGQGPKLLIQFQNNGVVDDSQLPKDRFSAERLKGVDSTLKIQPAKLEDSAVYLCASSSIQGSPDTQYFGPGTRLTVL.

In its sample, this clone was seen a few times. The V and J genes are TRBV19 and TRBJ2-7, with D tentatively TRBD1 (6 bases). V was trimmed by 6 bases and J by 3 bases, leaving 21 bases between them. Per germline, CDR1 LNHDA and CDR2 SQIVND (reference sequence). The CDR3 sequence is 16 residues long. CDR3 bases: TGTGCCAGTAGCCCCCACCAGGGGTCGTACCTCTACGAGCAGTACTTC. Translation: CASSPHQGSYLYEQYF.